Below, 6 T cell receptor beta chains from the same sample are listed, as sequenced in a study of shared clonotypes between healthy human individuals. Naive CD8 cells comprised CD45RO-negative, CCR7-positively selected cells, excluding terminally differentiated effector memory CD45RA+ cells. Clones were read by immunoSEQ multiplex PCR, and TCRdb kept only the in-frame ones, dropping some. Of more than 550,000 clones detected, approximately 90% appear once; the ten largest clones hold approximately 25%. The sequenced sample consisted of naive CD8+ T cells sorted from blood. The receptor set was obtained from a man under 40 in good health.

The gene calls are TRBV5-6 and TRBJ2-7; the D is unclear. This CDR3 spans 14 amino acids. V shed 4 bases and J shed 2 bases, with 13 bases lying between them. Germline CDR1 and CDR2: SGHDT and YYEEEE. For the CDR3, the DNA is TGTGCCAGCAGCCCAGCAACGGACGCCTACGAGCAGTACTTC. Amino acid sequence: CASSPATDAYEQYF.

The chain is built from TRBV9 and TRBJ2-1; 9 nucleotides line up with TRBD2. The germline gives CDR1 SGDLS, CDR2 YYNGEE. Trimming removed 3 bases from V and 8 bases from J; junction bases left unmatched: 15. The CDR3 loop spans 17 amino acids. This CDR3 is CASSAGRSSGRSDEQFF. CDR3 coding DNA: TGTGCCAGCAGCGCAGGTCGGTCCAGCGGGAGGTCCGATGAGCAGTTCTTC.

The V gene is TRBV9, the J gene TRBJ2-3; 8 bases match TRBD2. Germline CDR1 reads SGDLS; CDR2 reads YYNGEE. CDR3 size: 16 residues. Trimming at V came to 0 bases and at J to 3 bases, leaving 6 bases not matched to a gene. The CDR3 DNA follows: TGTGCCAGCAGCGTAGTTGGTAGCGGGAATACAGATACGCAGTATTTT. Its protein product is CASSVVGSGNTDTQYF.

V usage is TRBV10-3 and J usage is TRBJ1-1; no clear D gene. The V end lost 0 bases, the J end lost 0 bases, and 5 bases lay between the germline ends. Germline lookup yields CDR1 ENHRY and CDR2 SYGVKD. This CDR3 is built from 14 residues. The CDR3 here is CAISESVLNTEAFF. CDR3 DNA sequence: TGTGCCATCAGTGAGTCTGTCCTGAACACTGAAGCTTTCTTT.

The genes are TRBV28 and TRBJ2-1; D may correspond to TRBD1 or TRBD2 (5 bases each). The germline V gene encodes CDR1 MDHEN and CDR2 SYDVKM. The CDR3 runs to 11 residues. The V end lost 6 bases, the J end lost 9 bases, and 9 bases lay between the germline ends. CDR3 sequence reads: CASSTGTEQFF. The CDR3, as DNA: TGTGCCAGCAGCACCGGGACTGAGCAGTTCTTC.

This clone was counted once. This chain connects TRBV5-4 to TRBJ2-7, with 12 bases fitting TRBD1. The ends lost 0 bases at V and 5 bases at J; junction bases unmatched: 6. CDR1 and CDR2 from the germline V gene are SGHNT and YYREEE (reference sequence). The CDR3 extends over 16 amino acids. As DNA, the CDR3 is TGTGCCAGCAGCTTGGGGGACAGGGGGCATCAGCACGAGCAGTACTTC. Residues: CASSLGDRGHQHEQYF.